These T cell receptor beta chains were read from a single sample in a study of cytomegalovirus exposure and HLA in healthy donors. Sequenced by immunoSEQ multiplex PCR; TCRdb stores in-frame clones only, minus some. The data hold some 150,000 clones, with 77% observed a single time. Sequenced sample: PBMCs. These receptors all stem from a woman aged 25 to 39 in good health and CMV-seronegative. CDR3s include the opening cysteine and the closing phenylalanine or tryptophan. D genes are given only for firm matches. Not all rows give a size; the values are once, few, many and, for expanded clones, a class.

j_gene	d_gene	v_gene	abundance	CDR3aa	CDR3nt
TRBJ2-5	NA	TRBV27	NA	CASSSGEETQYF	TGTGCCAGCAGTTCTGGGGAGGAGACCCAGTACTTC
TRBJ2-3	TRBD2	TRBV4-1	few	CASSQVLAGTDTPYF	TGCGCCAGCAGCCAAGTACTAGCGGGGACAGATACGCCGTATTTT
TRBJ2-3	TRBD2	TRBV4-3	NA	CASSQGGTSGRTDTQYF	TGCGCCAGCAGCCAAGGGGGTACTAGCGGGAGAACAGATACGCAGTATTTT
TRBJ2-3	TRBD2	TRBV30	few	CAWSEGLAGDTQYF	TGTGCCTGGAGTGAGGGACTAGCGGGAGATACGCAGTATTTT
TRBJ1-2	NA	TRBV2	NA	CASSRTVNDYGYTF	TGTGCCAGCAGTCGGACAGTAAATGACTATGGCTACACCTTC
TRBJ2-7	NA	TRBV29-1	NA	CSVAAGGGLSYEQYF	TGCAGCGTTGCAGCTGGCGGGGGCCTCTCCTACGAGCAGTACTTC
TRBJ2-1	TRBD1	TRBV5-1	NA	CASSWTGGAYNEQFF	TGCGCCAGCAGCTGGACAGGGGGCGCCTACAATGAGCAGTTCTTC
TRBJ2-3	TRBD2	TRBV15	NA	CATSQGGTSGRRVDTQYF	TGTGCCACCAGCCAGGGCGGGACTAGCGGGAGGAGGGTTGATACGCAGTATTTT
TRBJ2-2	NA	TRBV5-1	once	CASSWRENAGELFF	TGCGCCAGCAGTTGGCGGGAAAATGCCGGGGAGCTGTTTTTT
TRBJ2-1	NA	TRBV19	once	CASSIQGHYNEQFF	TGTGCCAGTAGTATCCAGGGACACTACAATGAGCAGTTCTTC
TRBJ1-3	NA	TRBV5-3	NA	CARRVGGNTIYF	TGTGCCAGAAGGGTCGGTGGAAACACCATATATTTT
TRBJ1-1	NA	TRBV6-5	NA	CASSYRDSNTEAFF	TGTGCCAGCAGTTATCGGGACTCGAACACTGAAGCTTTCTTT
TRBJ2-3	NA	TRBV11-2	NA	CASSLDLQVTDTQYF	TGTGCCAGCAGCTTAGATCTCCAGGTTACAGATACGCAGTATTTT
TRBJ1-1	NA	TRBV7-8	NA	CASSSDRVGAEAFF	TGTGCCAGCAGTTCGGACAGAGTCGGCGCTGAAGCTTTCTTT
TRBJ2-7	NA	TRBV6-6	once	CASSYRTHYEQYF	TGTGCCAGCAGTTACCGGACACACTACGAGCAGTACTTC
TRBJ1-1	TRBD1	TRBV6-1	few	CASSKKGARNTEAFF	TGTGCCAGCAGTAAGAAGGGGGCCCGGAACACTGAAGCTTTCTTT
TRBJ2-4	TRBD2	TRBV7-2	NA	CASSLALAGHSPDF	TGTGCCAGCAGCTTAGCGTTAGCGGGTCATTCGCCCGACTTC
TRBJ1-2	NA	TRBV10-3	few	CAISSDRRYGYTF	TGTGCCATCAGTTCTGACAGGAGGTATGGCTACACCTTC
TRBJ1-2	NA	TRBV7-3	NA	CASSLGDYGYTF	TGTGCCAGCAGCTTGGGAGACTATGGCTACACCTTC
TRBJ1-2	TRBD1	TRBV9	NA	CASSVAGTGGYGYTF	TGTGCCAGCAGCGTAGCTGGGACAGGGGGCTATGGCTACACCTTC
TRBJ2-7	NA	TRBV5-1	NA	CASSFTGTSGNEQYF	TGCGCCAGCAGCTTTACAGGGACCTCAGGGAACGAGCAGTACTTC
TRBJ2-7	NA	TRBV19	NA	CASSIQGLTYEQYF	TGTGCCAGTAGTATCCAGGGGTTAACCTACGAGCAGTACTTC